Given below is one TCR beta chain in context. Per the authors' pipeline: Researchers report that nucleated cell counts were estimated from reference gene primer amplification. Assay used: immunoSEQ multiplex PCR; TCRdb lists only in-frame clones, some missing. V and J calls and clone size are given by that table; D and trimming were obtained from the DNA. In the table there are under 250,000 clones, nearly 85% of which are singletons. This sample is drawn from a study of blood T cell repertoires in COVID-19. Overall study context: PBMCs, B-cell-depleted T cells, or T cells were the source of the cDNA or gDNA that made up the material.

CDR1 and CDR2 (germline): SGHNT, YYREEE (reference sequence). V was cut by 9 bases and J by 6 bases, with 19 bases left in between. The CDR3 covers 15 residues. This clonotype was sampled from a human donor in a cohort sampled during active COVID-19. Sequenced: peripheral blood. The V call is TRBV5-4, the J call TRBJ1-6; D call uncertain. CDR3 nucleotides: TGTGCCACCCGCGGCGGGCCTTCGCCTAATTCACCCCTCCACTTT. Translation gives CATRGGPSPNSPLHF.